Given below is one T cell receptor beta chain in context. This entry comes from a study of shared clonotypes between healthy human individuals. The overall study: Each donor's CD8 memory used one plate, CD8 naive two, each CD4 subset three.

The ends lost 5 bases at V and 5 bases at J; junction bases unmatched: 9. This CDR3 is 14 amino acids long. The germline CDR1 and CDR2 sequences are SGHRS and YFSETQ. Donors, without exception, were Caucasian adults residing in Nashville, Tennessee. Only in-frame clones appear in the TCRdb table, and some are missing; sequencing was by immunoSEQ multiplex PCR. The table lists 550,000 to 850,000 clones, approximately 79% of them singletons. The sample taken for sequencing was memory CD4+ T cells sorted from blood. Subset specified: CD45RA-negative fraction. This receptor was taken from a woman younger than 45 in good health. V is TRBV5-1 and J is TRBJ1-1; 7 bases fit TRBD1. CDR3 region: CASSYSQGGTEAFF. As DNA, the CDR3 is TGCGCCAGCAGTTACAGTCAGGGGGGAACTGAAGCTTTCTTT.